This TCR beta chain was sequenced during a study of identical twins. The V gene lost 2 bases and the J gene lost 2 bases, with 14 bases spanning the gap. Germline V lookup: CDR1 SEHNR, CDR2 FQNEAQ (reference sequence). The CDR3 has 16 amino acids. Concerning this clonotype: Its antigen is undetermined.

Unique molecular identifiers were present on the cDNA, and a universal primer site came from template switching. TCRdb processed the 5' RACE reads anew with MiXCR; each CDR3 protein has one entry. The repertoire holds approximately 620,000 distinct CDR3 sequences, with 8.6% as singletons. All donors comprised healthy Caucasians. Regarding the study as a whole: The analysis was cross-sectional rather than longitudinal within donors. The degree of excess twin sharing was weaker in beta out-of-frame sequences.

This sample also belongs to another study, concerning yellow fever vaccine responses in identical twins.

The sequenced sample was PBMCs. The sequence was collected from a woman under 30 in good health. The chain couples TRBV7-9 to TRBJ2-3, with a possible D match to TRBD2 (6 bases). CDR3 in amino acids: CASSLQTGLNTDTQYF. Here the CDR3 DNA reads TGTGCCAGCAGCTTACAAACGGGACTCAACACAGATACGCAGTATTTT.